These 3 T cell receptor beta chains came from one sample sequenced in a study of T-cell reconstitution after alpha-beta-depleted transplantation in children. As it was prepared, the TCRbeta library received unique molecular identifiers. From the PCR reads, TCRdb called clonotypes with MiXCR, one entry per CDR3 protein. Among around 76,000 distinct CDR3 sequences, 15% to 20% were seen once, and the ten largest hold about half. Here the sequenced sample was PBMCs, mostly from graft donor cells, taken 360 days after TCRalphabeta/CD19-depleted stem cell transplant. These receptor sequences come from a male patient between 2 and 15 years old who had a stem cell transplant for acute lymphoblastic leukemia, so the T cells may come from the graft donor.

This clonotype was seen a few times. The gene calls are TRBV6-1 and TRBJ2-1; TRBD1 matches at 9 bases. Germline assignment: CDR1 MNHNS and CDR2 SASEGT. Losses at the gene ends were 7 bases for V and 7 bases for J; bases not matched to a gene: 14. CDR3 length: 16 amino acids. The CDR3 spells CASTPAGTGIRNEQFF. DNA of the CDR3: TGTGCCAGCACCCCAGCCGGGACAGGGATAAGAAATGAGCAGTTCTTC.

The chain links TRBV11-3 to TRBJ2-1; D is possibly TRBD1 (6 bases). Germline CDR1 and CDR2: SGHNT and YENEEA. This CDR3 is built from 13 residues. The V and J ends lost 4 bases and 8 bases respectively, with 12 bases between them. The CDR3 DNA reads as TGTGCCAGCAGCTCGAACAGGGAGCATGAGCAGTTCTTC. Translated, it gives CASSSNREHEQFF.

This sequence joins TRBV11-2 and TRBJ2-7; 12 nucleotides agree with TRBD2. Germline assignment: CDR1 SGHAT and CDR2 FQNNGV. Trimming took 5 bases from V and 5 from J; bases not matched to a gene: 16. CDR3 length equals 18 residues. CDR3 residues: CASSIKRLAGGPIHEQYF. CDR3 DNA sequence: TGTGCCAGCAGCATTAAAAGGCTAGCGGGAGGGCCTATCCACGAGCAGTACTTC.